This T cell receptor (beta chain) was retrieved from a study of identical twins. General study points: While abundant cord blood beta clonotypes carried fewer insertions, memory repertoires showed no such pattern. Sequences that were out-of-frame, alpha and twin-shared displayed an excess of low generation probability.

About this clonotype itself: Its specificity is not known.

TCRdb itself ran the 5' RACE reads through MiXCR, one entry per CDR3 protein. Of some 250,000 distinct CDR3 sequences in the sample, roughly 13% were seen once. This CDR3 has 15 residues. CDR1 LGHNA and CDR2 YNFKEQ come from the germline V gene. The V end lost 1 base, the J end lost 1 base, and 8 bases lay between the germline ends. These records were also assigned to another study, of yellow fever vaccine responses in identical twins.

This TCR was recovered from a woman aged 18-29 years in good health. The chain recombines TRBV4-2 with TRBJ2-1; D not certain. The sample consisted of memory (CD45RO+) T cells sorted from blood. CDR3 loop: CASSQARESYNEQFF. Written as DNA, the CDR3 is TGTGCCAGCAGCCAAGCACGCGAGTCCTACAATGAGCAGTTCTTC.